This T cell receptor (beta chain) was obtained from a study of T cell repertoires in cytomegalovirus infection. Study-wide results and caveats: The study found HLA-C-restricted CMV-specific TCR beta clonotypes dominating the ex vivo response.

Note on this clonotype: Antigen specificity is unknown.

Trimming removed 0 bases at V and 5 bases at J, with 17 bases between. CDR1 is LNHNV and CDR2 is YYDKDF in the germline V gene (reference sequence). The CDR3 contains 16 residues. TCRdb used MiXCR to reprocess the reads, holding one entry per CDR3 protein. This sample carries around 530,000 distinct CDR3 sequences, approximately 15% of them seen once, and the ten largest clones take roughly 25%. The TCR comes from a human donor in good health (CMV status not recorded). Some clones in this sample may be carry-over from other donors' samples. V and J are TRBV15 and TRBJ2-7; possibly TRBD1 for D (5 bases). The sequencing input was CD8+ T cells from PBMCs. CDR3 amino acids: CATSRDIGGRVDEQYF. The CDR3 DNA is TGTGCCACCAGCAGAGATATTGGTGGCAGGGTGGACGAGCAGTACTTC.